This T cell receptor (beta chain) was recorded in a study of T cell repertoires in cytomegalovirus infection. Study overall: CMV infection together with matching HLA type was indicated by public TCR beta signatures. General study results and limits: HLA-C-restricted CMV clonotypes gave the most frequent clonotype in two of eight donors. Frequencies of public TCR beta families were cumulated, and this identified carriers of CMV plus the relevant HLA.

TCRdb re-derived calls from the reads in MiXCR, one entry per CDR3 protein. Here the sample spans 400,000 or so distinct CDR3 sequences, roughly 30% being singletons. Comment on this clonotype: Antigen unknown.

CDR3 length equals 16 residues. Per the germline V gene, CDR1 is SGHDT and CDR2 is YYEEEE. V dropped 0 bases and J dropped 0 bases, with 13 bases sitting between them. The sequence came from a human donor in good health (CMV status not recorded). Some clones in this sample may be carry-over from other donors' samples. V usage is TRBV5-6 and J usage is TRBJ2-7, with D perhaps TRBD1 or TRBD2 (5 bases each). The sequenced sample was PBMCs. The CDR3 bases are TGTGCCAGCAGCTTGGCCGGGACCGAGAGCTCCTACGAGCAGTACTTC. It specifies CASSLAGTESSYEQYF.